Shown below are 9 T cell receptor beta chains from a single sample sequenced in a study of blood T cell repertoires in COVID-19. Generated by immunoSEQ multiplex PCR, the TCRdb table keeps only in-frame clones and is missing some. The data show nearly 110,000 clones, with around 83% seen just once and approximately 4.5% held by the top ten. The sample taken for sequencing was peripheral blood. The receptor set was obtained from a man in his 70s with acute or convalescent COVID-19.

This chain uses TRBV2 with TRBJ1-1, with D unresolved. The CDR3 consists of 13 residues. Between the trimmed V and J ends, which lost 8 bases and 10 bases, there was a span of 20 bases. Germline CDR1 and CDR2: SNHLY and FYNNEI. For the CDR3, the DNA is TGTGCCAGCGGCACAACAGCGGCCCCTCGAGCTTTCTTT. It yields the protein CASGTTAAPRAFF.

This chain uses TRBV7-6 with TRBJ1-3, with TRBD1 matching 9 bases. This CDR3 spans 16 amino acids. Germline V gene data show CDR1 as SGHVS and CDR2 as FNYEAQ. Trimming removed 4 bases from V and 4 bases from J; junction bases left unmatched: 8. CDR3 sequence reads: CASSSYRGRGGNTIYF. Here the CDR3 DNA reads TGTGCCAGCAGCTCCTACAGGGGGCGAGGGGGAAACACCATATATTTT.

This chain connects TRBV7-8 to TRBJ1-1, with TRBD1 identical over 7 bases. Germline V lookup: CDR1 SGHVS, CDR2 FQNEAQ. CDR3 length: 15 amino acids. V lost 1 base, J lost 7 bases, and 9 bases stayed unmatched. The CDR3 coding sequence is TGTGCCAGCAGCTTAGACGACAGGGAGTGGGGTGAAGCTTTCTTT. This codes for CASSLDDREWGEAFF.

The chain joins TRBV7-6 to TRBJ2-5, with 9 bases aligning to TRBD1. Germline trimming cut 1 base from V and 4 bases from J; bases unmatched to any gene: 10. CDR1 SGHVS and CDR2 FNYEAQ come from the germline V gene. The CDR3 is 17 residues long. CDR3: CASSLEIGQGLRETQYF. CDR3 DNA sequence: TGTGCCAGCAGCTTAGAGATCGGACAGGGGTTGAGAGAGACCCAGTACTTC.

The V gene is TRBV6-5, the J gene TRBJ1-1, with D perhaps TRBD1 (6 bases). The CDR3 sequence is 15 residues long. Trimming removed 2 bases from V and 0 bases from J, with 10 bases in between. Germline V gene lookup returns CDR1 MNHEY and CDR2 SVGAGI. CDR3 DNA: TGTGCCAGCAGTTACCAGGACAGCATGAACACTGAAGCTTTCTTT. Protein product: CASSYQDSMNTEAFF.

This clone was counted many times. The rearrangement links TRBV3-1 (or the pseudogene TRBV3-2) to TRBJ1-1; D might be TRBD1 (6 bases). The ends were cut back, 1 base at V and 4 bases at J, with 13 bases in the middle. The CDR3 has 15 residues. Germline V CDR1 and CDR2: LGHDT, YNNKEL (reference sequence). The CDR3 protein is CASSQGWTDSTEAFF. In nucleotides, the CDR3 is TGTGCCAGCAGCCAAGGGTGGACAGACTCCACTGAAGCTTTCTTT.

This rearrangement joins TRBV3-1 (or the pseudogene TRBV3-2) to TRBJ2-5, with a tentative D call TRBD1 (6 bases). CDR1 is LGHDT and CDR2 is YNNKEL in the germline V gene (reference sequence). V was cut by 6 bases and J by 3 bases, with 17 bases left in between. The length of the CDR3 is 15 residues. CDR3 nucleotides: TGTGCCAGCAGTCTATACAGGGTCGGAGAAGAGACCCAGTACTTC. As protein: CASSLYRVGEETQYF.

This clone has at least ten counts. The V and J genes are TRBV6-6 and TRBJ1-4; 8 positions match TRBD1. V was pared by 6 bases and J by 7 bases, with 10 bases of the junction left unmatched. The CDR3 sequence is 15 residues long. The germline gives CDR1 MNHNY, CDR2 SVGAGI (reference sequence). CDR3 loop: CASSHSTGAVEKLFF. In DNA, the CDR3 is TGTGCCAGCAGCCACTCGACAGGGGCGGTTGAAAAACTGTTTTTT.

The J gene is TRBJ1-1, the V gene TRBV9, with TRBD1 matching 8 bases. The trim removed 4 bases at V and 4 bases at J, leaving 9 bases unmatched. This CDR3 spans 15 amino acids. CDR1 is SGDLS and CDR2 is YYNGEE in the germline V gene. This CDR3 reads CASSPMGGQVTEAFF. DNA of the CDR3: TGTGCCAGCAGCCCCATGGGGGGACAGGTCACTGAAGCTTTCTTT.